Described below is a single T cell receptor beta chain sequence and its context. The sample originates from a study of blood T cell repertoires in COVID-19. In the source study's methods: The assay estimated nucleated cells by amplifying reference gene primers. The table came from immunoSEQ multiplex PCR; TCRdb's copy has only in-frame clones and leaves some out. The V and J calls and clone size come from that table; D and trimming were worked out from the DNA. The sample holds 180,000 or so clones, roughly 88% seen once. Per germline, CDR1 MNHNS and CDR2 SASEGT. CDR3 length: 16 amino acids. The ends were cut back, 4 bases at V and 3 bases at J, with 17 bases in the middle. The recovered donors of Cohort 3 showed two negative PCRs, clearance, or symptom resolution.

The rearrangement links TRBV6-1 to TRBJ2-3; D is ambiguous. This sequence was found in a man aged 50-59 years who had recovered from COVID-19. The specimen sequenced was PBMCs or T cells enriched from blood (not recorded which). CDR3 residues: CASSGVLKRRTDTQYF. The CDR3 DNA reads TGTGCCAGCAGTGGGGTTTTGAAGCGACGAACAGATACGCAGTATTTT.